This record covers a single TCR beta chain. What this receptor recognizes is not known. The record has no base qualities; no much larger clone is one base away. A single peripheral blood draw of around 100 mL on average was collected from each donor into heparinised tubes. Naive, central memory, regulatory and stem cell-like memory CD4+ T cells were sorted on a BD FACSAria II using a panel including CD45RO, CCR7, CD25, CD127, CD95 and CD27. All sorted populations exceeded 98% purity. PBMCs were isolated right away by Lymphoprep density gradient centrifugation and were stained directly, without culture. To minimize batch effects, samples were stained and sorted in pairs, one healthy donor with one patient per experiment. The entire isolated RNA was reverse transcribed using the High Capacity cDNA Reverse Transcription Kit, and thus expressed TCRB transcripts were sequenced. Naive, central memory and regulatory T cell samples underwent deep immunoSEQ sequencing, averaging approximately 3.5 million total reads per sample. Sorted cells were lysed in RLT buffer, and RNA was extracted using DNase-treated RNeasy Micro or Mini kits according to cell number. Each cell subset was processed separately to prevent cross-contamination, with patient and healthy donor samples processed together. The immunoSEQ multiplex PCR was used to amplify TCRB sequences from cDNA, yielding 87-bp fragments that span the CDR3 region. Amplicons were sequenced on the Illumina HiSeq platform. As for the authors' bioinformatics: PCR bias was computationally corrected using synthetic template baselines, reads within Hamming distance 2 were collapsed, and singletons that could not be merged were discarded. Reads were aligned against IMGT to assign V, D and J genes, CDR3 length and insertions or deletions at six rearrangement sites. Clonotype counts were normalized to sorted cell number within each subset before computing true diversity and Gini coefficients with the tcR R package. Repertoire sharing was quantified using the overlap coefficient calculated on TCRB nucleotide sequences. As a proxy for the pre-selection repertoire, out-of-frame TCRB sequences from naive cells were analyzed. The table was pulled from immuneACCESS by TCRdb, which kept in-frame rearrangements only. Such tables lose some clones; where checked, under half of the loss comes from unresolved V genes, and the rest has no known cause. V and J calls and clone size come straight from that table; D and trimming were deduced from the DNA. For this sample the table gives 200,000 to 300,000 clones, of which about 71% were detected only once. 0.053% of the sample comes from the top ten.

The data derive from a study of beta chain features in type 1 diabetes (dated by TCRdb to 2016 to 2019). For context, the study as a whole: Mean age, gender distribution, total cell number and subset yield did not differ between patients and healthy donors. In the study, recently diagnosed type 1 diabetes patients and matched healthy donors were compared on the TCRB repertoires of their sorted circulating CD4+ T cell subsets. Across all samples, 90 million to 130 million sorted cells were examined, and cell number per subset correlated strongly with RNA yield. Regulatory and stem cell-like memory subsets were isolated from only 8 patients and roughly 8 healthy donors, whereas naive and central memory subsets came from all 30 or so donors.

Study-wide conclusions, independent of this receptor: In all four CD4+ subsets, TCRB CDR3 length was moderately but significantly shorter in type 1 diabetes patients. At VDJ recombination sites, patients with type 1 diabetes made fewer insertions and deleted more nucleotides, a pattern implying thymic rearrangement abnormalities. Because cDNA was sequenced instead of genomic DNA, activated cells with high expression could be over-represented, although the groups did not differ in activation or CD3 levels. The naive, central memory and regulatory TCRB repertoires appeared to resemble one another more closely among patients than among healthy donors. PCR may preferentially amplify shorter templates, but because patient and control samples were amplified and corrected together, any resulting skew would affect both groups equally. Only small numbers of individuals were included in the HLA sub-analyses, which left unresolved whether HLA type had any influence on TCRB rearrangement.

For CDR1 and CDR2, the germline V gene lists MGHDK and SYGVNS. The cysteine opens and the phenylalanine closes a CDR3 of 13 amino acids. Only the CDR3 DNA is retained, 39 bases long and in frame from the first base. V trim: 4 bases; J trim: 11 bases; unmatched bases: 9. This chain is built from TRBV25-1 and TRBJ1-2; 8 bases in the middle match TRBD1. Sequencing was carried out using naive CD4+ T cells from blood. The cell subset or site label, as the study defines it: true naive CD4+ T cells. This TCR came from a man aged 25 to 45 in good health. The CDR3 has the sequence CASSGLGQGRYTF. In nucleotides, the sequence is TGTGCCAGCAGTGGACTCGGACAGGGAAGGTACACCTTC.